This section outlines one T cell receptor beta chain sequence together with its context. Participant-reported clinical history was the basis for cohort assignment. As processed by the authors: Reference gene primers were amplified, and this amplification served to estimate nucleated cell counts. TCRdb keeps only in-frame clones here, not all; method: immunoSEQ multiplex PCR. V, J and clone size were drawn from that table, and D and trimming were deduced from the DNA. This sample carries 150,000 to 200,000 clones, roughly 80% of them seen once, and the ten largest clones take around 10%. Germline trimming cut 6 bases from V and 5 bases from J; bases unmatched to any gene: 3. Germline-derived CDR1 and CDR2 are MNHEY and SMNVEV (reference sequence). CDR3 length: 15 residues. The data originate from a study of blood T cell repertoires in COVID-19. Study summary: Material from acute and convalescent COVID-19 was sourced from the United States, Italy and Spain. The cDNA or gDNA used as material had been derived from T cells, B-cell-depleted T cells, or PBMCs.

The clonotype originates from a man aged 50-59 years who had recovered from COVID-19. The chain combines TRBV27 with TRBJ2-3; 15 bases are shared with TRBD2. The sequencing input was PBMCs or T cells enriched from blood (not recorded which). The CDR3 DNA reads TGTGCCAGCAGGGGACTAGCGGGGGGTTTAGATACGCAGTATTTT. It translates to CASRGLAGGLDTQYF.